The 8 T cell receptor beta chains reported below all come from one sample, sequenced in a study of T cells in Graves' hyperthyroidism and ophthalmopathy. What was amplified from RNA transcripts were TCR beta CDR3 regions. RT-PCR in the first round (using the HTBI primer set) targeted the TCR CDR3. In TCRdb, the multiplex PCR reads were re-called with MiXCR into one record per CDR3 protein. The profile covers about 720,000 distinct CDR3 sequences, with around 19% appearing a single time and approximately 16% taken by the ten largest. Sequenced: blood. These receptor sequences come from a woman aged 45-65 years with Graves' hyperthyroidism that later progressed to Graves' ophthalmopathy.

The CDR3 DNA follows: TGTGCCAGCAGACCCCTAGCGGGGGGGCTGGATACGCAGTATTTT. This sequence encodes CASRPLAGGLDTQYF. This chain uses TRBV12-3 or TRBV12-4 with TRBJ2-3, with 12 bases aligning to TRBD2. The V gene end was trimmed by 6 bases and the J gene end by 6 bases; junction bases not matched to a gene: 7. The length of the CDR3 is 15 residues.

This clonotype showed up many times. This chain uses TRBV5-1 with TRBJ1-1; 8 bases align to TRBD1. CDR3 size: 15 residues. The germline V gene has CDR1 SGHRS and CDR2 YFSETQ. V lost 4 bases and J lost 0; bases outside the gene matches: 5. Here the CDR3 DNA reads TGCGCCAGCAGCAATACAGGGGGAATGAACACTGAAGCTTTCTTT. Its protein is CASSNTGGMNTEAFF.

This clonotype has only a few counts. This chain joins TRBV19 and TRBJ2-1; TRBD1 aligns across 7 bases. CDR1 and CDR2 (germline): LNHDA, SQIVND (reference sequence). The CDR3 is 13 amino acids. Unmatched junction bases numbered 7, after V lost 5 bases and J lost 9 bases. CDR3 amino acids: CASSPGTVGEQFF. The CDR3 bases are TGTGCCAGTAGTCCCGGGACAGTGGGTGAGCAGTTCTTC. Full variable domain (outside the CDR3, taken from reference TRBV19 and TRBJ2-1): DGGITQSPKYLFRKEGQNVTLSCEQNLNHDAMYWYRQDPGQGLRLIYYSQIVNDFQKGDIAEGYSVSREKKESFPLTVTSAQKNPTAFYLCASSPGTVGEQFFGPGTRLTVL.

This clonotype was counted a few times. V is TRBV10-3 and J is TRBJ2-2; 7 bases map to TRBD1. The CDR3 sequence is 15 residues long. The V segment lost 5 bases and the J segment 2 bases; nucleotides outside the gene matches: 5. Germline V gives CDR1 ENHRY, CDR2 SYGVKD. CDR3 nucleotides: TGTGCCATCAGTACCGGGACAGATAACACCGGGGAGCTGTTTTTT. It encodes CAISTGTDNTGELFF.

This clonotype was seen many times. V and J are TRBV2 and TRBJ2-7; the D gene is possibly TRBD2 (6 bases). Deletions cut 6 bases from V and 2 bases from J, with 14 bases between. Germline V gene sequence: CDR1 SNHLY, CDR2 FYNNEI. This CDR3 is built from 14 residues. The CDR3 bases are TGTGCCAGCAGCCCCGGACTACGTACCTACGAGCAGTACTTC. Protein product: CASSPGLRTYEQYF. Drawing the rest from reference TRBV2 and TRBJ2-7, the complete variable domain is EPEVTQTPSHQVTQMGQEVILRCVPISNHLYFYWYRQILGQKVEFLVSFYNNEISEKSEIFDDQFSVERPDGSNFTLKIRSTKLEDSAMYFCASSPGLRTYEQYFGPGTRLTVT.

The J gene is TRBJ2-2, the V gene TRBV25-1; tentatively, D is TRBD1 (5 bases). The ends were cut back, 2 bases at V and 2 bases at J, with 6 bases in the middle. Germline V gives CDR1 MGHDK, CDR2 SYGVNS. This CDR3 contains 14 residues. The CDR3 is CASSEQGNTGELFF. The DNA for the CDR3 is TGTGCCAGCAGTGAACAGGGAAACACCGGGGAGCTGTTTTTT.

This clonotype has only a few counts. This chain connects TRBV5-1 to TRBJ2-7; the D is unclear. Germline CDR1 SGHRS, CDR2 YFSETQ. This CDR3 comprises 12 residues. V was cut by 0 bases and J by 5 bases, with 6 bases left in between. The CDR3 here is CASSLGYDEQYF. CDR3 sequence (DNA): TGCGCCAGCAGCTTGGGGTACGACGAGCAGTACTTC. The variable domain in full, with the rest retrieved from reference TRBV5-1 and TRBJ2-7, is KAGVTQTPRYLIKTRGQQVTLSCSPISGHRSVSWYQQTPGQGLQFLFEYFSETQRNKGNFPGRFSGRQFSNSRSEMNVSTLELGDSALYLCASSLGYDEQYFGPGTRLTVT.

A few counts support this clonotype. V gene TRBV7-2 combines with J gene TRBJ1-1; D not resolved. Trimming removed 1 base at V and 0 bases at J, with 9 bases between. The germline V gene has CDR1 SGHTA and CDR2 FQGNSA. The CDR3 length is 15 residues. CDR3 DNA: TGTGCCAGCAGCTTAGAGTGGCGTCTGAACACTGAAGCTTTCTTT. Translating it yields CASSLEWRLNTEAFF. The full variable domain, its missing parts supplied by reference TRBV7-2 and TRBJ1-1, is GAGVSQSPSNKVTEKGKDVELRCDPISGHTALYWYRQSLGQGLEFLIYFQGNSAPDKSGLPSDRFSAERTGGSVSTLTIQRTQQEDSAVYLCASSLEWRLNTEAFFGQGTRLTVV.